This T cell receptor beta chain came from a study of blood T cell repertoires in COVID-19. Measured with immunoSEQ multiplex PCR; TCRdb has only the in-frame clones, and not every one. This table holds about 300,000 clones, approximately 89% found once. Trimming took 5 bases from V and 10 from J, leaving 12 bases between them. This CDR3 contains 13 residues. Germline V gene data show CDR1 as SGHTA and CDR2 as FQGNSA. The chain carries TRBV7-2 and TRBJ1-6; D call uncertain. The specimen sequenced was peripheral blood. This TCR derives from a woman aged 25 to 45 who had recovered from COVID-19. The CDR3 DNA follows: TGTGCCAGCAGCGCGTCTTTACTCTCACCCCTCCACTTT. Residues: CASSASLLSPLHF.